This paragraph reports one T cell receptor (beta chain). Its specificity is not known. Treatment in this sample: about 20 received Ad26.COV2.S at low or high dose, single or two shots; about 5 received placebo; per-sample allocation not given. Sampling was performed 63 days after the first vaccine or placebo injection. Wuhan-strain spike was delivered by a replication-incompetent Ad26 vector. This sample is part of a study of Ad26.COV2.S vaccination and SARS-CoV-2 variants. Study-level background: By the intramuscular route, Ad26.COV2.S was given once, or twice 56 days apart. General study results and limits: Vaccine and placebo recipients had comparable breadth of non-spike TCRs.

This table comes from immunoSEQ multiplex PCR, and its TCRdb copy is limited to in-frame clones, with some not included. The data contain some 640,000 clones, roughly nine tenths of them singletons. V gave up 5 bases and J gave up 5 bases; unmatched junction bases: 4. The CDR3 has 13 amino acids. CDR1 SGHVS and CDR2 FQNEAQ come from the germline V gene. The receptor was isolated from a person aged 18-65 years who received the Ad26.COV2.S COVID-19 vaccine or a placebo. V gene TRBV7-8 combines with J gene TRBJ2-7, with 9 bases lining up with TRBD1. This sample comprised peripheral blood, obtained in a trial of Ad26.COV2.S vaccine versus placebo. CDR3 region: CASSTWTGDEQYF. CDR3 coding DNA: TGTGCCAGCAGCACTTGGACAGGGGACGAGCAGTACTTC.